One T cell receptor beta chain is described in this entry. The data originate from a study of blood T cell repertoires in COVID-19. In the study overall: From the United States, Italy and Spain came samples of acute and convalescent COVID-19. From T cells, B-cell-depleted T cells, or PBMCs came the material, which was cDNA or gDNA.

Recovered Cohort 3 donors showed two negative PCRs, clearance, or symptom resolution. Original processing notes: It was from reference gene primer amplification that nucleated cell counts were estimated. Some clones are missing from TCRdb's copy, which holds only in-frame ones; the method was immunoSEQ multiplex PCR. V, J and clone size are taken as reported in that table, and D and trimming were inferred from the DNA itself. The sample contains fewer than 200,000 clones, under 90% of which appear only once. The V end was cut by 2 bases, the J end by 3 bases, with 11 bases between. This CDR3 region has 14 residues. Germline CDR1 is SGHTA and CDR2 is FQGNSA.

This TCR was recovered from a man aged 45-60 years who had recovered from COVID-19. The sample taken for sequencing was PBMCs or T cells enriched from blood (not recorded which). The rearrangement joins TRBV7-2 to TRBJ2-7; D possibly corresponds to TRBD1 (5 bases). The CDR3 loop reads CASSLRRASYEQYF. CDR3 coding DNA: TGTGCCAGCAGCTTACGCAGGGCTAGCTACGAGCAGTACTTC.